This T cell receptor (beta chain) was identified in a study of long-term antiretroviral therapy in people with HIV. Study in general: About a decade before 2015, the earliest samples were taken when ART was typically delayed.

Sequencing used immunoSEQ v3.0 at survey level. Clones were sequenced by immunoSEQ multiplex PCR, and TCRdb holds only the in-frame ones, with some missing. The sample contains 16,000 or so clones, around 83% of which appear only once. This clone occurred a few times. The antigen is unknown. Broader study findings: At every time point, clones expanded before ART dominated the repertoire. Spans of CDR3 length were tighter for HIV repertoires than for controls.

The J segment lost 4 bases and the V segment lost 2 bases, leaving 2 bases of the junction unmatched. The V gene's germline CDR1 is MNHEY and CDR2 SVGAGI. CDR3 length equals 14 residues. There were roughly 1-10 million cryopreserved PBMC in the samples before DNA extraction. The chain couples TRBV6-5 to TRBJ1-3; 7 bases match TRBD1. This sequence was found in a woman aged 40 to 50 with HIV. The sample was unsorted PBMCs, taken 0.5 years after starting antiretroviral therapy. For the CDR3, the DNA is TGTGCCAGCAGTTACGACAGGGAAGGAAACACCATATATTTT. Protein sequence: CASSYDREGNTIYF.